The present T cell receptor (beta chain) was sequenced within a study of CD8+CD57+ T cells in acquired aplastic anemia. Findings and limits, study-wide: Comparison of patients with controls identified around 30 shared CD8+ CDR3 sequences. Patient and control CD8+ Simpson's diversity was not significantly different.

In this sample, this clonotype turned up a few times. What it binds is unknown. Investigators profiled TCR beta VDJ and CDR3 from genomic DNA template. TCRdb used MiXCR to reprocess the reads, holding one entry per CDR3 protein. The table shows 160,000 or so distinct CDR3 sequences, with 71% occurring only once. Whoever was chosen for sequencing had shown CD8+CD57+ cell expansion by flow cytometry. The cohort consisted entirely of patients having severe acquired aplastic anemia. No therapy had been given to the patients at the time of blood sampling. The sequencing sample was made of sorted CD4+, CD8+, or CD8+CD57+ T cells (not recorded which) from PBMCs. The origin of this receptor is a human donor with aplastic anemia.

The chain's CDR3 is CSARDPDKSSYNEQFF. DNA of the CDR3: TGCAGTGCTAGAGATCCCGACAAAAGCTCCTACAATGAGCAGTTCTTC. The chain has TRBV20-1 and TRBJ2-1; D uncertain. CDR3 length: 16 residues. From germline, CDR1 is DFQATT and CDR2 SNEGSKA (reference sequence). With 0 bases removed from V and 0 bases from J, the gap between germline ends came to 12 bases.